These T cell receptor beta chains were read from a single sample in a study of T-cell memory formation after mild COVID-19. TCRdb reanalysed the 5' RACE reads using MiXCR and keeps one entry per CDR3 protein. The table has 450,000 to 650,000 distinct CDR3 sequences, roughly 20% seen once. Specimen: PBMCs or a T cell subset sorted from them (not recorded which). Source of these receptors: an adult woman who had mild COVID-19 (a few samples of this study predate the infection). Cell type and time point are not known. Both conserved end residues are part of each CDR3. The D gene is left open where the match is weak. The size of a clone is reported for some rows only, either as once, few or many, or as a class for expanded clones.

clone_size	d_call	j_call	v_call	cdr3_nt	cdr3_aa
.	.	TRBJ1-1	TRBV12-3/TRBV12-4	TGTGCCAGCAGTTACGGGCTGGGGCATGAAGCTTTCTTT	CASSYGLGHEAFF
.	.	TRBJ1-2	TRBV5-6	TGTGCCAGCAGCTTGGCCCCCGTGGGCTATGGCTACACCTTC	CASSLAPVGYGYTF
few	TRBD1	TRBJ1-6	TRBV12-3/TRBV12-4	TGTGCCAGCAGTGCTGGACAGGGGGGTTCACCCCTCCACTTT	CASSAGQGGSPLHF
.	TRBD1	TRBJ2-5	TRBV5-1	TGCGCCAGCAGCACCTCCGGGACAGGCCACGAGACCCAGTACTTC	CASSTSGTGHETQYF
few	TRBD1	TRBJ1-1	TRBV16	TGTGCCAGCAGCACCCGACAGGGGGACACTGAAGCTTTCTTT	CASSTRQGDTEAFF
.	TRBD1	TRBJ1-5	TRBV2	TGTGCCAGCAGTGAAGTATACAGGGGGAATCAGCCCCAGCATTTT	CASSEVYRGNQPQHF
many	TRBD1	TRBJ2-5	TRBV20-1	TGCAGTGCATGGGACAGACGGGAGACCCAGTACTTC	CSAWDRRETQYF
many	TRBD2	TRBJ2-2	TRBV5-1	TGCGCCAGCAGCCGGACTAGCGGGAGGCCCGGGGAGCTGTTTTTT	CASSRTSGRPGELFF
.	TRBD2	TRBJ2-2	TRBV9	TGTGCCAGCAGCGTCTCCCTTACACAGCGGGGCACCGGGGAGCTGTTTTTT	CASSVSLTQRGTGELFF
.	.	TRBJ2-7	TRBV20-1	TGCAGTGCAAAGGGGACCTACGAGCAGTACTTC	CSAKGTYEQYF
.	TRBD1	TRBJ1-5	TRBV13	TGTGCCAGCAGTTCAAACGTTCAGGGGGTTCGGGGCAATCAGCCCCAGCATTTT	CASSSNVQGVRGNQPQHF
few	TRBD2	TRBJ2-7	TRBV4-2	TGTGCCAGCGGACTAGCGTCAGACTACGAGCAGTACTTC	CASGLASDYEQYF
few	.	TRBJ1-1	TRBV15	TGTGCCACCAGCAGAGCGCGGGGTGCGGCTGAAGCTTTCTTT	CATSRARGAAEAFF
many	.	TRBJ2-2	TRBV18	TGTGCCAGCTCGCAATACACCGGGGAGCTGTTTTTT	CASSQYTGELFF
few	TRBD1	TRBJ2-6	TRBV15	TGTGCCACCAGAGGGACAGGGGGCCCTGGGGCCAACGTCCTGACTTTC	CATRGTGGPGANVLTF
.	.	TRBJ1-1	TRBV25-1	TGTGCCAGCAGTGAATTAGGGGCAGCCGGAGCTTTCTTT	CASSELGAAGAFF
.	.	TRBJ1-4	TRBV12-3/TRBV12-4	TGTGCCAGCAGGCTTACTGAAGGAAAACTGTTTTTT	CASRLTEGKLFF
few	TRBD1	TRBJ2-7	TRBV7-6	TGTGCCAGCAGCTTGACAGGGCCCCACGAGCAGTACTTC	CASSLTGPHEQYF
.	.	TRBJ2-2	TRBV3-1	TGTGCCAGCAGCCAAGATCAAGGAGGGGGCCTGAACACCGGGGAGCTGTTTTTT	CASSQDQGGGLNTGELFF
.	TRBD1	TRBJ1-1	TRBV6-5	TGTGCCAGCAGTTTCTGGACAGGCACTGAAGCTTTCTTT	CASSFWTGTEAFF
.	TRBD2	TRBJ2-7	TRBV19	TGTGCCAGTAGTATGACACACTGGACTAGCGGACTCTACGAGCAGTACTTC	CASSMTHWTSGLYEQYF
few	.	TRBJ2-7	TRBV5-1	TGCGCCAGCAACAGGGAGGGGAGCTACGAGCAGTACTTC	CASNREGSYEQYF
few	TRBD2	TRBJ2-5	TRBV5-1	TGCGCCAGCAGCTTCGGACTAGCGGGAGGGCTAATTCAAGAGACCCAGTACTTC	CASSFGLAGGLIQETQYF
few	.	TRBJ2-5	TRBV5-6	TGTGCCAGCAGCGACGCGAGTATATGGGGGAACGGAGAGACCCAGTACTTC	CASSDASIWGNGETQYF
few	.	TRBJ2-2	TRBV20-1	TGCAGTGCTCGCTCGACCGGGGAGCTGTTTTTT	CSARSTGELFF
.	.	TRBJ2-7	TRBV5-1	TGCGCCAGAAGCTTGGCCGCAGGGAGAAACGAGCAGTACTTC	CARSLAAGRNEQYF
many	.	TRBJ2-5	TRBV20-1	TGCAGTGCTAGAATAGGGGGGCCTGAGACCCAGTACTTC	CSARIGGPETQYF
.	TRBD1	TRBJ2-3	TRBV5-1	TGCGCCAGCAGCTGGACCGGGACAGGGGGTACAGATACGCAGTATTTT	CASSWTGTGGTDTQYF